A selection of T cell receptor beta chains follows, all from one sample in a study of CD8 T cells in acute hepatitis C reinfection. Method: immunoSEQ multiplex PCR; TCRdb's copy keeps in-frame clones and lacks some. The data contain some 1,400 clones, approximately 48% of them singletons. This sample comprised HCV NS3-1073 tetramer-sorted CD8+ T cells from PBMCs, obtained during acute infection. All receptors come from a woman aged 18-35 years with chronic hepatitis C. CDR3s include the opening cysteine and the closing phenylalanine or tryptophan. A D gene is named only where the DNA matches it firmly. Clone size is shown for a subset of rows, as once, few, many or a class of expanded clone.

>TRBV4-2|TRBJ2-7|-|TRBD2
CASSLEVAAGGGDEQYF
TGTGCCAGCAGCTTAGAGGTGGCAGCAGGTGGGGGGGACGAGCAGTACTTC
>TRBV4-3|TRBJ2-3|-|-
CASSQEIAAGGGDTQYF
TGCGCCAGCAGCCAAGAAATAGCGGCAGGGGGAGGAGATACGCAGTATTTT
>TRBV6-5|TRBJ2-7|few|TRBD1
CASSYSTGGLSYEQYF
TGTGCCAGCAGTTATTCTACAGGGGGCCTCTCCTACGAGCAGTACTTC
>TRBV4-2|TRBJ2-2|few|TRBD2
CASSQETSGGAWGELFF
TGTGCCAGCAGCCAAGAGACTAGCGGGGGGGCCTGGGGGGAGCTGTTTTTT
>TRBV7-2|TRBJ2-2|-|TRBD2
CASSLAGTGELFF
TGTGCCAGCAGCCTAGCGGGCACCGGGGAGCTGTTTTTT
>TRBV10-3|TRBJ2-5|-|-
CAIRPNGGGETQYF
TGTGCCATCAGGCCTAATGGGGGAGGAGAGACCCAGTACTTC
>TRBV4-3|TRBJ2-1|medium-sized|TRBD2
CASSQEPSAGVHNEQFF
TGCGCCAGCAGCCAAGAGCCCTCAGCGGGGGTGCACAATGAGCAGTTCTTC
>TRBV7-6|TRBJ1-4|-|-
CASSPEVQEGLGELFF
TGTGCCAGCAGCCCAGAGGTCCAGGAAGGGCTTGGGGAACTGTTTTTT
>TRBV4-3|TRBJ2-2|-|TRBD2
CASSQEPSGGVNTGELFF
TGCGCCAGCAGCCAAGAGCCAAGCGGGGGAGTTAACACCGGGGAGCTGTTTTTT
>TRBV18|TRBJ2-3|-|-
CASSSGGGTDTQYF
TGTGCCAGCTCATCGGGCGGGGGCACAGATACGCAGTATTTT
>TRBV14|TRBJ1-4|-|TRBD1
CASSQVPGQGTGGEKLFF
TGTGCCAGCAGCCAGGTCCCGGGACAGGGGACAGGTGGCGAAAAACTGTTTTTT
>TRBV15|TRBJ2-7|-|-
CATSSLPGAELGSYEQYF
TGTGCCACCAGCTCCCTCCCTGGTGCTGAGCTGGGCTCCTACGAGCAGTACTTC
>TRBV19|TRBJ2-3|-|TRBD2
CASTSLAGGLDTQYF
TGTGCCAGTACCTCCCTAGCGGGGGGTTTAGATACGCAGTATTTT
>TRBV4-1|TRBJ2-5|-|-
CASSQEWGLGTQYF
TGCGCCAGCAGCCAAGAGTGGGGGTTAGGGACCCAGTACTTC
>TRBV4-2|TRBJ2-2|-|-
CASSPEPGSNTGELFF
TGTGCCAGCAGCCCTGAACCAGGTTCGAACACCGGGGAGCTGTTTTTT
>TRBV14|TRBJ2-1|large|-
CASSQLRGHYNEQFF
TGTGCCAGCAGCCAATTGCGGGGACACTACAATGAGCAGTTCTTC
>TRBV4-2|TRBJ2-2|few|-
CASSQELSGGNTGELFF
TGTGCCAGCAGCCAAGAGTTAAGTGGGGGGAACACCGGGGAGCTGTTTTTT
>TRBV7-6|TRBJ2-2|-|-
CASSLETTNTGELFF
TGTGCCAGCAGCTTAGAGACTACGAACACCGGGGAGCTGTTTTTT
>TRBV27|TRBJ2-2|few|-
CASSSHNGANTGELFF
TGTGCCAGCAGTTCCCATAACGGAGCGAACACCGGGGAGCTGTTTTTT
>TRBV15|TRBJ1-1|-|-
CATSTLPGGGSSGEAFF
TGTGCCACCAGCACACTCCCGGGCGGCGGATCCTCCGGTGAAGCTTTCTTT
>TRBV4-2|TRBJ2-3|-|-
CASSQVPQGFPDTQYF
TGTGCCAGCAGCCAAGTCCCCCAGGGGTTCCCGGATACGCAGTATTTT
>TRBV6-1|TRBJ1-1|-|-
CASSSPSGTEAFF
TGTGCCAGCAGTTCCCCCTCAGGCACTGAAGCTTTCTTT
>TRBV4-3|TRBJ2-2|-|-
CASSQEVAGDTGELFF
TGCGCCAGCAGCCAAGAAGTGGCAGGGGACACCGGGGAGCTGTTTTTT
>TRBV11-2|TRBJ2-2|few|-
CASSQEPGAPNTGELFF
TGTGCCAGCAGCCAAGAACCGGGGGCCCCGAACACCGGGGAGCTGTTTTTT
>TRBV4-3|TRBJ1-1|few|-
CASSHDETEAFF
TGCGCCAGCAGCCACGATGAGACTGAAGCTTTCTTT
>TRBV13|TRBJ1-3|medium-sized|-
CASSPAAEQSSGNTIYF
TGTGCCAGCAGCCCGGCGGCGGAACAGAGCTCTGGAAACACCATATATTTT
>TRBV4-2|TRBJ1-1|-|TRBD1
CASSQEGGAGTEAFF
TGTGCCAGCAGCCAGGAAGGGGGCGCGGGGACTGAAGCTTTCTTT
>TRBV4-3|TRBJ1-1|-|-
CASSQDPPDSTTEAFF
TGCGCCAGCAGCCAAGACCCCCCGGACTCGACCACTGAAGCTTTCTTT
>TRBV4-2|TRBJ2-7|-|TRBD2
CASSQEGRGAPYEQYF
TGTGCCAGCAGCCAAGAGGGGCGGGGGGCGCCCTACGAGCAGTACTTC
>TRBV11-2|TRBJ2-5|-|TRBD2
CASSPFLGGGFQETQYF
TGTGCCAGCAGCCCCTTCCTGGGCGGGGGGTTCCAAGAGACCCAGTACTTC
>TRBV4-2|TRBJ1-1|-|-
CASSPAANTEAFF
TGTGCCAGCAGCCCGGCAGCGAACACTGAAGCTTTCTTT
>TRBV4-3|TRBJ2-1|once|TRBD2
CASSQDPLAGGGGEQFF
TGCGCCAGCAGCCAAGATCCCCTAGCGGGGGGAGGCGGAGAGCAGTTCTTC
>TRBV29-1|TRBJ1-1|-|TRBD1
CSYPGQGGPEAFF
TGCAGCTATCCGGGACAGGGGGGCCCTGAAGCTTTCTTT
>TRBV4-2|TRBJ1-1|-|TRBD1
CASSQEQGGWGEAFF
TGTGCCAGCAGCCAAGAACAAGGGGGCTGGGGTGAAGCTTTCTTT
>TRBV6-1|TRBJ2-7|-|-
CASSDQYEQYF
TGTGCCAGCAGTGACCAATACGAGCAGTACTTC
>TRBV11-2|TRBJ2-7|-|-
CASSLAPSEATSYEQYF
TGTGCCAGCAGCTTAGCCCCTAGCGAGGCAACCTCCTACGAGCAGTACTTC
>TRBV4-3|TRBJ2-1|-|TRBD2
CASSQEGAGGGGDEQFF
TGCGCCAGCAGCCAAGAGGGCGCGGGGGGCGGGGGAGATGAGCAGTTCTTC
>TRBV4-2|TRBJ2-2|-|-
CASSQELGAPGELFF
TGTGCCAGCAGCCAAGAATTGGGGGCGCCCGGGGAGCTGTTTTTT
>TRBV4-2|TRBJ2-3|-|TRBD2
CASSLVTSGGFTDTQYF
TGTGCCAGCAGCTTGGTGACTAGCGGGGGGTTCACAGATACGCAGTATTTT
>TRBV29-1|TRBJ2-1|-|TRBD2
CSASLAGTTYNEQFF
TGCAGCGCCTCACTAGCGGGGACGACCTACAATGAGCAGTTCTTC
>TRBV27|TRBJ2-7|-|TRBD1
CASSLWGQGGEQYF
TGTGCCAGCAGTCTTTGGGGACAGGGTGGAGAGCAGTACTTC
>TRBV5-4|TRBJ1-1|large|-
CASSLDRDMNTEAFF
TGTGCCAGCAGCTTAGACAGAGACATGAACACTGAAGCTTTCTTT
>TRBV27|TRBJ1-4|-|TRBD1
CASSSTTGGNEKLFF
TGTGCCAGCAGTTCAACCACAGGGGGTAATGAAAAACTGTTTTTT
>TRBV29-1|TRBJ2-6|-|TRBD1
CSVDPGQGRGSGANVLTF
TGCAGCGTTGATCCGGGACAGGGGAGGGGCTCTGGGGCCAACGTCCTGACTTTC
>TRBV19|TRBJ2-5|once|TRBD2
CASRSGGPHQETQYF
TGTGCCAGTCGTAGCGGGGGGCCCCACCAAGAGACCCAGTACTTC
>TRBV6-1|TRBJ1-1|few|-
CASTSGAGTEAFF
TGTGCCAGCACTTCAGGGGCGGGCACTGAAGCTTTCTTT
>TRBV29-1|TRBJ1-1|-|TRBD1
CSVAHEAGGWGEAFF
TGCAGCGTTGCCCATGAGGCAGGGGGCTGGGGTGAAGCTTTCTTT
>TRBV4-2|TRBJ1-1|-|-
CASSQEMGIWGEAFF
TGTGCCAGCAGCCAAGAAATGGGGATTTGGGGTGAAGCTTTCTTT
>TRBV5-1|TRBJ1-1|large|-
CASSFVENTEAFF
TGCGCCAGCAGCTTTGTTGAGAACACTGAAGCTTTCTTT
>TRBV4-2|TRBJ1-1|-|-
CASSQEMGFKVGTEAFF
TGTGCCAGCAGCCAAGAAATGGGTTTTAAGGTGGGGACTGAAGCTTTCTTT
>TRBV7-6|TRBJ2-7|-|-
CASSLEMGDRNEQYF
TGTGCCAGCAGCTTAGAGATGGGGGATAGGAACGAGCAGTACTTC